The sequence of this T cell receptor (beta chain) was determined in a study of cytomegalovirus exposure and HLA in healthy donors. Turning to the study itself: Both the roughly 120 validation repertoires and the approximately 700 first-cohort repertoires used the same platform, as reported by a later analysis. Study-level results: According to reports, the classifier identified cytomegalovirus status with high specificity and sensitivity. While the bulk of TCR sequences proved rare, some public TCRs turned up in many donors. A few chains tied to CMV proved CMV antigen-specific in vitro.

In germline, CDR1 is SNHLY, CDR2 FYNNEI. Trimming pared 4 bases from V and 10 bases from J, leaving 13 bases between. CDR3 length: 12 amino acids. A word on this clone: Antigen unknown.

Sequencing used immunoSEQ multiplex PCR; TCRdb keeps in-frame clones, though not all of them. The sample lists more than 55,000 clones, approximately 94% occurring once. The receptor comes from a woman under 30 in good health and CMV-seronegative. V gene TRBV2 combines with J gene TRBJ1-2; weak D call: TRBD1 (6 bases). What was sequenced was PBMCs. The CDR3 DNA is TGTGCCAGCAGTGTTCAGGGGAGGGACTACACCTTC. It encodes CASSVQGRDYTF.